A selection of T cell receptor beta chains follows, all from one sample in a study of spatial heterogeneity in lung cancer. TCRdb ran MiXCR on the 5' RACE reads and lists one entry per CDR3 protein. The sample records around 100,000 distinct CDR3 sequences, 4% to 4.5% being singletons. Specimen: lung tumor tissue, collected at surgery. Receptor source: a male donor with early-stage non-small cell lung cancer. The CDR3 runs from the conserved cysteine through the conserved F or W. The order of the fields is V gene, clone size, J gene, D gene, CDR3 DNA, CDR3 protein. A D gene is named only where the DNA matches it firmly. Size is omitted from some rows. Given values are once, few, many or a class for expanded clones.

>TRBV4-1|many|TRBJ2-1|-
TGCGCCAGCAGAACACCGGGACACAACAATGAGCAGTTCTTC
CASRTPGHNNEQFF
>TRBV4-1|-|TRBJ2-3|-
TGCGCCAGCAGCCAAGAGCGGGATATTGGAGATACGCAGTATTTT
CASSQERDIGDTQYF
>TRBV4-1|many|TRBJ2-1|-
TGCGCCAGCAGCCACCCGGGACTGTTCTACAATGAGCAGTTCTTC
CASSHPGLFYNEQFF
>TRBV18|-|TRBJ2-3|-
TGTGCCAGCTCACCTCCTAGGAGTCCAGATACGCAGTATTTT
CASSPPRSPDTQYF
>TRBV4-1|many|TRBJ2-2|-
TGCGCCAGCAGTGTAAGGGACACCGGGGAGCTGTTTTTT
CASSVRDTGELFF
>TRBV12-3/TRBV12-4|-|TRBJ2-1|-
TGTGCCAGCAGTTTAGTAATGAGTAATGAGCAGTTCTTC
CASSLVMSNEQFF
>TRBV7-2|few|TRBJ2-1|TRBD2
TGTGCCAGCAGCCCCTGGCGGGAGGGCAATGAGCAGTTCTTC
CASSPWREGNEQFF
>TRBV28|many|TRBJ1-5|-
TGTGCCAGCGGATTGTTCCCGGGACGGCCTGATCAGCCCCAGCATTTT
CASGLFPGRPDQPQHF
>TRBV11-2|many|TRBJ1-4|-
TGTGCCAGCAGCTTAGACCTAGAACGGCCCGAAAAACTGTTTTTT
CASSLDLERPEKLFF
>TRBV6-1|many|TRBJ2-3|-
TGTGCCAGCAGTGAAGCGCTTCGGGGATCCACGCAGTATTTT
CASSEALRGSTQYF
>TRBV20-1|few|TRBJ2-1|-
TGCAGTGCTATTAAACCCTCCTACAATGAGCAGTTCTTC
CSAIKPSYNEQFF
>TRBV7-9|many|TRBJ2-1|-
TGTGCCAGCAACCGGGCCTCTTACAATGAGCAGTTCTTC
CASNRASYNEQFF
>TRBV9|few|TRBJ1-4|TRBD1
TGTGCCAGCAGCGTGACAGGGGCGGGAGAAAAACTGTTTTTT
CASSVTGAGEKLFF
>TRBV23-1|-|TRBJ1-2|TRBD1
TGCGCCAGCAGTCTACCGGACAGGGGGAGGGGGTATTCACCGATCACCACCGCGGATGGCTACACCTTC
CASSLPDRGRGYSPITTADGYTF
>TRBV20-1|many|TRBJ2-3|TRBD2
TGCAGTGCGGAATCGCGGGAGGGGCTCGATACGCAGTATTTT
CSAESREGLDTQYF
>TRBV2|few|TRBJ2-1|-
TGTGCCAGCAGTGAATTAGGGAATGGTGAGCAGTTCTTC
CASSELGNGEQFF
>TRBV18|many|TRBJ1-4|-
TGTGCCAGCTCACCACCGTTGCAGGGAGGAGAAAAACTGTTTTTT
CASSPPLQGGEKLFF
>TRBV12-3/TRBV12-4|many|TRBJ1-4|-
TGTGCCAGCAGTTTCTCGATATCGGGTGAAAAACTGTTTTTT
CASSFSISGEKLFF
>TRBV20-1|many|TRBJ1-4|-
TGCAGTGCTATACAAAGCCCCGAAGAACCCGAAAAACTGTTTTTT
CSAIQSPEEPEKLFF
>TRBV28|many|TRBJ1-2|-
TGTGCCAGCAGGGACAGTCACCAATATGGCTACACCTTC
CASRDSHQYGYTF
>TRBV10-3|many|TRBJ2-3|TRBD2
TGTGCCGTCGCGACTAGCGACACAGATACGCAGTATTTT
CAVATSDTDTQYF
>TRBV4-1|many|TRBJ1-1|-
TGCGCCAGCAGCCAAGTCGGCCGGCAGAAACTCATGAACACTGAAGCTTTCTTT
CASSQVGRQKLMNTEAFF
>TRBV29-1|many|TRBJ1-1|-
TGCAGCGTCAAAGTGAACACTGAAGCTTTCTTT
CSVKVNTEAFF
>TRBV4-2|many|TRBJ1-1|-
TGTGCCAGCAGCCGGACCTTACCTCTGAACACTGAAGCTTTCTTT
CASSRTLPLNTEAFF
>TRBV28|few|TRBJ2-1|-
TGTGCCAGCAGTTGGCCCGGGGGCAATGAGCAGTTCTTC
CASSWPGGNEQFF
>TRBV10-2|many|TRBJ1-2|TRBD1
TGCGCCAGCAGCCGAGGGGAACAGGGGATGGATGGCTACACCTTC
CASSRGEQGMDGYTF
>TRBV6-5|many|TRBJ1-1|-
TGTGCCAGCAGTCAAGACGGGAACACTGAAGCTTTCTTT
CASSQDGNTEAFF
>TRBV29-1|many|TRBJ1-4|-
TGCAGCGTTAGGGATAATTGGGCTAATGAAAAACTGTTTTTT
CSVRDNWANEKLFF
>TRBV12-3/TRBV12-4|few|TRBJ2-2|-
TGTGCCAGCAGCGAGGGGCCCGGGGAGCTGTTTTTT
CASSEGPGELFF